The subject of this entry is one T cell receptor (beta chain). Its matching antigen is unknown. This CDR3 is built from 13 residues. Germline assignment: CDR1 SGHKS and CDR2 YYEKEE (reference sequence). V was shortened by 5 bases and J by 4 bases, with 12 bases between the two germline ends. The data originate from a study of beta chain features in type 1 diabetes. Background on the study: Age, gender, cell numbers and subset yield matched between patients and controls. Findings and caveats of the study: PCR might preferentially amplify shorter templates, equally in patients and controls.

Expressed TCRB transcripts were sequenced, since all the RNA that had been isolated was reverse transcribed. Naive, central memory and regulatory T cell samples produced a mean of about 4 million reads. Here immunoSEQ multiplex PCR was the method, and the copy in TCRdb shows in-frame clones only, minus some. In the table there are 350,000 or so clones, around 19% of which are singletons. Sorting gave populations that all exceeded 98% purity. The clonotype comes from a woman aged 18 to 35 in good health. Specimen: naive CD4+ T cells from blood. This chain joins TRBV5-5 and TRBJ2-5, with D tentatively TRBD1 (5 bases). As DNA, the CDR3 is TGTGCCAGCAGTCTCCTTGGGGCAGAGACCCAGTACTTC. It is translated as CASSLLGAETQYF.